What follows are 32 T cell receptor beta chains derived from one specimen sequenced in a study of cytomegalovirus exposure and HLA in healthy donors. Both 60 Vbeta primers and 13 Jbeta primers went into the PCR. Data came from immunoSEQ multiplex PCR; TCRdb stores just in-frame clones and leaves some out. Here the sample spans more than 85,000 clones, around 73% being singletons. Sequencing was carried out using PBMCs. The receptors were gathered from a female donor in good health and CMV-seronegative.

The chain carries TRBV28 and TRBJ1-1; 9 bases map to TRBD1. V shed 6 bases and J 3 bases; nucleotides not matched to a gene: 8. Germline assignment: CDR1 MDHEN and CDR2 SYDVKM. The length of the CDR3 is 15 residues. The CDR3 is CASSPTGGEDTEAFF. The CDR3 coding sequence is TGTGCCAGCAGCCCCACAGGGGGCGAGGACACTGAAGCTTTCTTT.

The rearrangement uses TRBV7-3 and TRBJ2-1; D might be TRBD2 (6 bases). V was pared by 5 bases and J by 7 bases, with 18 bases between. CDR1 and CDR2 (germline): SGHTA, FQGTGA. The CDR3 loop spans 15 amino acids. The CDR3 is CASSRSGGGPNEQFF. The DNA of the CDR3 is TGTGCCAGCAGCCGTAGCGGTGGAGGGCCTAATGAGCAGTTCTTC.

The rearrangement links TRBV9 to TRBJ2-5; the match to TRBD1 covers 10 bases. The CDR3 is 14 residues long. J was trimmed by 4 bases and V by 0 bases; bases with no gene match: 0. Germline-derived CDR1 and CDR2 are SGDLS and YYNGEE. The CDR3 spells CASSVGDRGETQYF. The CDR3 DNA reads as TGTGCCAGCAGCGTAGGGGACAGGGGAGAGACCCAGTACTTC.

J is TRBJ1-5 and V is TRBV6-5; D gene uncertain. The CDR3 is 15 amino acids. Germline CDR1 reads MNHEY; CDR2 reads SVGAGI. V lost 6 bases and J lost 1, with 13 bases in between. The CDR3: CASSLRVGSNQPQHF. CDR3 DNA sequence: TGTGCCAGCAGCCTACGGGTTGGGAGCAATCAGCCCCAGCATTTT.

The chain carries TRBV25-1 and TRBJ1-1; 9 bases are shared with TRBD1. This CDR3 contains 17 residues. Germline loops: CDR1 MGHDK, CDR2 SYGVNS. The J segment lost 0 bases and the V segment lost 4 bases, leaving 9 bases of the junction unmatched. The CDR3 reads CASSVHRGPGMNTEAFF. DNA of the CDR3: TGTGCCAGCAGTGTGCACAGGGGGCCAGGCATGAACACTGAAGCTTTCTTT.

The chain combines TRBV27 with TRBJ2-5, with a weak D call TRBD1 (5 bases). Germline-derived CDR1 and CDR2 are MNHEY and SMNVEV (reference sequence). V was pared by 3 bases and J by 1 base, with 12 bases between. The CDR3 sequence is 15 residues long. Written as DNA, the CDR3 is TGTGCCAGCAGTTTCGCAGGGATGGGCCAAGAGACCCAGTACTTC. The encoded protein is CASSFAGMGQETQYF.

This chain connects TRBV7-9 to TRBJ2-7; 13 positions match TRBD2. The CDR3 is made up of 16 amino acids. V was pared by 4 bases and J by 6 bases, with 9 bases of the junction left unmatched. The germline gives CDR1 SEHNR, CDR2 FQNEAQ (reference sequence). The CDR3 reads CASSSGTSGIGGEQYF. CDR3 in DNA: TGTGCCAGCAGCTCTGGGACTAGCGGGATAGGTGGCGAGCAGTACTTC.

V and J are TRBV6-4 and TRBJ2-2; TRBD2 matches 8 bases. The germline V gene encodes CDR1 MRHNA and CDR2 SNTAGT. This CDR3 spans 15 amino acids. Losses at the gene ends were 5 bases for V and 5 bases for J; bases not matched to a gene: 7. The CDR3 coding sequence is TGTGCCAGCAGTAATAGAGCGGGAGCGACCGGGGAGCTGTTTTTT. Translation gives CASSNRAGATGELFF.

This clone was seen many times. The chain employs TRBV7-9 and TRBJ1-2; TRBD1 agrees at 9 bases. V shed 0 bases, J shed 2 bases, and the junction held 4 bases outside the gene matches. CDR1 and CDR2 (germline): SEHNR, FQNEAQ (reference sequence). This CDR3 region has 16 residues. Here the CDR3 reads CASSLAPGTGNYGYTF. In DNA form, the CDR3 reads TGTGCCAGCAGCTTAGCCCCCGGGACAGGGAACTATGGCTACACCTTC.

This chain connects TRBV4-1 to TRBJ1-1, with D uncertain. The CDR3 runs to 13 residues. Germline V gives CDR1 MGHRA, CDR2 YSYEKL. V lost 4 bases and J lost 11, with 17 bases in between. The CDR3 is CASSLGNENMAFF. The CDR3 DNA sequence: TGCGCCAGCAGCCTCGGGAATGAGAATATGGCTTTCTTT.

About this clone itself: The same CDR3 can be traced to other DNA sequences in this sample. The chain combines TRBV30 with TRBJ2-2; 8 bases are a match to TRBD2. The CDR3 totals 17 residues. V was pared by 8 bases and J by 9 bases, with 23 bases of the junction left unmatched. In germline, CDR1 is GTSNPN, CDR2 SVGIG (reference sequence). CDR3 nucleotides: TGTGCCGCCGTAACCGGGACTAGTAAGAGGGGTTGGCGGGAGCTGTTTTTT. This codes for CAAVTGTSKRGWRELFF.

V and J are TRBV5-1 and TRBJ2-3, with 9 nucleotides matching TRBD1. The CDR3 totals 13 residues. After removal of 7 bases from V and 5 bases from J, the junction contained 5 bases not matched to a gene. Germline V lookup: CDR1 SGHRS, CDR2 YFSETQ. This chain's CDR3 is CASRWTGEDTQYF. The DNA for the CDR3 is TGCGCCAGCCGATGGACAGGGGAAGATACGCAGTATTTT.

The V and J genes are TRBV2 and TRBJ2-5; 11 bases fit TRBD1. The germline CDR1 and CDR2 sequences are SNHLY and FYNNEI. This CDR3 is 14 amino acids long. V lost 8 bases and J lost 5; bases outside the gene matches: 7. In DNA, the CDR3 is TGTGCCAGCTTGTCCCGGGACAGGGGGGAGACCCAGTACTTC. It encodes CASLSRDRGETQYF.

The chain couples TRBV6-6 to TRBJ2-5, with 10 bases matching TRBD2. Germline CDR1 and CDR2: MNHNY and SVGAGI (reference sequence). V lost 6 bases and J lost 3; bases outside the gene matches: 4. The CDR3 extends over 14 amino acids. The CDR3 protein is CASSPLAGEETQYF. DNA of the CDR3: TGTGCCAGCAGCCCCCTAGCGGGAGAAGAGACCCAGTACTTC.

The chain links TRBV27 to TRBJ2-7; TRBD2 aligns across 7 bases. V gave up 5 bases and J gave up 2 bases; unmatched junction bases: 3. Germline lookup yields CDR1 MNHEY and CDR2 SMNVEV (reference sequence). The CDR3 totals 13 residues. This chain's CDR3 is CASSTGGAYEQYF. CDR3 in DNA: TGTGCCAGCAGTACTGGGGGGGCCTACGAGCAGTACTTC.

This chain connects TRBV7-6 to TRBJ2-1, with D possibly being TRBD1 (6 bases). The CDR3 loop spans 17 amino acids. Germline assignment: CDR1 SGHVS and CDR2 FNYEAQ. Trimming took 7 bases from V and 7 from J, leaving 26 bases between them. CDR3 sequence reads: CASTRGNRDHRGNEQFF. Here the CDR3 DNA reads TGTGCCAGCACCCGGGGAAACAGGGATCATAGGGGGAATGAGCAGTTCTTC.

The chain has TRBV10-1 and TRBJ2-3; 8 nucleotides line up with TRBD1. J was trimmed by 0 bases and V by 6 bases; bases with no gene match: 5. The CDR3 extends over 15 amino acids. Germline CDR1 reads WNHNN; CDR2 reads SYGVQD (reference sequence). The CDR3 DNA sequence: TGCGCCAGCAGCCCCGGACAGGGAAGCACAGATACGCAGTATTTT. Its translation is CASSPGQGSTDTQYF.

In its sample, this clone was seen once. This chain connects TRBV6-5 to TRBJ1-1, with D possibly being TRBD1 (6 bases). Germline values: CDR1 MNHEY, CDR2 SVGAGI. This CDR3 region has 15 residues. Trimming took 5 bases from V and 1 from J, leaving 14 bases between them. The CDR3 loop reads CASSLNRDGNTEAFF. The DNA for the CDR3 is TGTGCCAGCAGTCTTAACAGGGACGGGAACACTGAAGCTTTCTTT.

This clone appeared a few times. This chain links TRBV6-5 with TRBJ1-2, with 12 bases matching TRBD1. J was trimmed by 6 bases and V by 2 bases; bases with no gene match: 7. CDR3 length: 16 amino acids. CDR1 MNHEY and CDR2 SVGAGI come from the germline V gene. For the CDR3, the DNA is TGTGCCAGCAGTTACGGGACAGGGGGCTTCAATCATGGCTACACCTTC. Translating it yields CASSYGTGGFNHGYTF.

This chain joins TRBV19 and TRBJ2-7; tentative D call: TRBD2 (5 bases). V lost 3 bases and J 2 bases, leaving 14 bases between the germline ends. The CDR3 is 15 residues long. CDR1 LNHDA and CDR2 SQIVND come from the germline V gene (reference sequence). The CDR3 coding sequence is TGTGCCAGTAGTATTGGGGAGAGCCGAGCCTACGAGCAGTACTTC. This codes for CASSIGESRAYEQYF.

This CDR3 reads CASSIMSATNEKLFF. In DNA form, the CDR3 reads TGTGCCAGTAGTATCATGAGTGCAACTAATGAAAAACTGTTTTTT. The V gene is TRBV19, the J gene TRBJ1-4; the D is unclear. Germline V gene sequence: CDR1 LNHDA, CDR2 SQIVND (reference sequence). The CDR3 covers 15 residues. V lost 3 bases and J lost 0, with 8 bases in between.

This clone appeared a few times. The chain links TRBV6-1 to TRBJ1-1; D remains unclear. Germline V CDR1 and CDR2: MNHNS, SASEGT. Trimming left V 0 bases short and J 1 base short, with 9 bases between. The CDR3 totals 15 residues. The CDR3 sequence is CASSEAREGNTEAFF. In DNA, the CDR3 is TGTGCCAGCAGTGAAGCAAGGGAGGGGAACACTGAAGCTTTCTTT.

The CDR3 DNA reads TGTGCCAGCAGCTTAGTCTTACAGACTGAAGCTTTCTTT. Protein sequence: CASSLVLQTEAFF. V is TRBV7-9 and J is TRBJ1-1; D gene ambiguous. Trimming removed 1 base from V and 5 bases from J, with 8 bases in between. Germline V gene lookup returns CDR1 SEHNR and CDR2 FQNEAQ (reference sequence). CDR3 size: 13 residues.

The chain uses TRBV2 and TRBJ1-5, with unresolved D. Trimming stripped 2 bases from V and 7 bases from J, with 12 bases between. The CDR3 spans 14 residues. CDR1 is SNHLY, CDR2 FYNNEI, per germline. The DNA of the CDR3 is TGTGCCAGCAGTGAACAGGCGATCACGCAGCCCCAGCATTTT. Encoded protein: CASSEQAITQPQHF.

In this sample, this clone turned up a few times. The rearrangement uses TRBV11-1 and TRBJ2-3; 10 positions agree with TRBD2. Trimming cost V 5 bases and J 2 bases; bases outside gene matches: 7. Per germline, CDR1 SGHAT and CDR2 FQDESV (reference sequence). This CDR3 contains 16 residues. In DNA, the CDR3 is TGTGCCAGCAGCCGCGCTAGCGGGAGTCCCACAGATACGCAGTATTTT. Residues: CASSRASGSPTDTQYF. Together with reference TRBV11-1 and TRBJ2-3, the CDR3 gives the full variable domain: EAEVAQSPRYKITEKSQAVAFWCDPISGHATLYWYRQILGQGPELLVQFQDESVVDDSQLPKDRFSAERLKGVDSTLKIQPAELGDSAMYLCASSRASGSPTDTQYFGPGTRLTVL.

V usage is TRBV2 and J usage is TRBJ2-7, with 8 bases aligning to TRBD1. The V gene end was trimmed by 3 bases and the J gene end by 1 base; junction bases not matched to a gene: 14. Germline V gene data show CDR1 as SNHLY and CDR2 as FYNNEI. The CDR3 length is 18 residues. DNA of the CDR3: TGTGCCAGCAGTGATGGGCAGGGGGCGGCCGCGAGGTCCTACGAGCAGTACTTC. It yields the protein CASSDGQGAAARSYEQYF.

This chain connects TRBV5-6 to TRBJ1-2; weak D call: TRBD1 (6 bases). The germline V gene has CDR1 SGHDT and CDR2 YYEEEE. The CDR3 totals 15 residues. Trimming stripped 1 base from V and 8 bases from J, with 18 bases between. This CDR3 is CASSLWGRDTAGYTF. In DNA form, the CDR3 reads TGTGCCAGCAGCTTGTGGGGACGGGACACAGCAGGCTACACCTTC.

The table lists this clone with a few counts. V gene TRBV6-1 combines with J gene TRBJ2-7; 11 bases agree with TRBD2. The CDR3 extends over 14 amino acids. CDR1 is MNHNS and CDR2 is SASEGT in the germline V gene. The V segment lost 4 bases and the J segment 5 bases; nucleotides outside the gene matches: 4. As DNA, the CDR3 is TGTGCCAGCAGTGGGGCTAGCGGGGGGAACGAGCAGTACTTC. Its protein product is CASSGASGGNEQYF.

V is TRBV7-2 and J is TRBJ2-7; 7 nucleotides match TRBD2. Germline values: CDR1 SGHTA, CDR2 FQGNSA. The CDR3 is 15 residues long. Unmatched junction bases numbered 7, after V lost 3 bases and J lost 2 bases. The CDR3 region is CASSFDASGAYEQYF. CDR3 DNA: TGTGCCAGCAGCTTCGACGCTAGCGGAGCCTACGAGCAGTACTTC.

The chain has TRBV29-1 and TRBJ2-5, with TRBD1 matching 9 bases. Germline-derived CDR1 and CDR2 are SQVTM and ANQGSEA. V lost 1 base, J lost 3 bases, and 0 bases stayed unmatched. This CDR3 contains 13 residues. CDR3 sequence reads: CSVEGTGEETQYF. CDR3 in DNA: TGCAGCGTTGAAGGGACAGGGGAAGAGACCCAGTACTTC.

CDR3 bases: TGTGCCAGCAGCTTAGGAGGGGGGGGCTACGAGCAGTACTTC. As protein: CASSLGGGGYEQYF. The V call is TRBV7-9, the J call TRBJ2-7; possibly TRBD2 for D (7 bases). The CDR3 extends over 14 amino acids. Trimming took 1 base from V and 3 from J, leaving 10 bases between them. Germline V gives CDR1 SEHNR, CDR2 FQNEAQ (reference sequence).

The chain uses TRBV7-6 and TRBJ1-1; D is possibly TRBD1 (6 bases). Germline V gene data show CDR1 as SGHVS and CDR2 as FNYEAQ. The CDR3 has 14 amino acids. V shed 1 base and J shed 0 bases, with 6 bases lying between them. This CDR3 is CASSLGGLNTEAFF. In DNA, the CDR3 is TGTGCCAGCAGCTTAGGGGGGCTGAACACTGAAGCTTTCTTT.